Following are 29 T cell receptor beta chains from one sample sequenced in a study of blood T cell repertoires in COVID-19 (dated by TCRdb to the early 2020s). Receptors were amplified or captured by the immunoSEQ multiplex PCR assay. The table was pulled from immuneACCESS by TCRdb, which kept in-frame rearrangements only. Such tables lose some clones; where checked, under half of the loss comes from unresolved V genes, and the rest has no known cause. Within this sample are 320,000 or so clones, with roughly 90% of them counted one time only. The ten largest clonotypes hold about 5.2% of the sample. Sequencing was done on a sample of PBMCs or T cells enriched from blood (not recorded which). These receptors originate from a man aged 55 to 70 who had recovered from COVID-19.

V usage is TRBV28 and J usage is TRBJ1-2; 10 nucleotides line up with TRBD1. Germline V lookup: CDR1 MDHEN, CDR2 SYDVKM. After removal of 7 bases from V and 7 bases from J, the junction contained 18 bases not matched to a gene. The CDR3 is made up of 17 amino acids. The CDR3 sequence is CASTGPHGTGEFGGYTF. CDR3 nucleotides: TGTGCCAGCACTGGACCCCACGGGACAGGGGAGTTTGGTGGCTACACCTTC.

The chain is built from TRBV9 and TRBJ2-3; 9 nucleotides line up with TRBD1. Trimming removed 0 bases from V and 0 bases from J; junction bases left unmatched: 2. The CDR3 sequence is 16 residues long. Germline loops: CDR1 SGDLS, CDR2 YYNGEE. Here the CDR3 reads CASSVAGTGSTDTQYF. The CDR3 DNA follows: TGTGCCAGCAGCGTAGCCGGGACAGGGAGCACAGATACGCAGTATTTT.

The chain couples TRBV5-1 to TRBJ2-2; D is possibly TRBD2 (5 bases). V was trimmed by 2 bases and J by 5 bases, leaving 13 bases between them. Per the germline V gene, CDR1 is SGHRS and CDR2 is YFSETQ. The CDR3 has 15 amino acids. This CDR3 is CASSFNGNPTGELFF. For the CDR3, the DNA is TGCGCCAGCAGCTTTAACGGGAATCCGACCGGGGAGCTGTTTTTT.

The J gene is TRBJ1-2, the V gene TRBV19; 8 positions match TRBD1. V lost 4 bases to trimming and J lost 5 bases; unmatched junction nucleotides: 12. The CDR3 is 16 residues long. CDR1 is LNHDA, CDR2 SQIVND, per germline (reference sequence). CDR3 protein: CASSTYADRGPYGYTF. In nucleotides, the CDR3 is TGTGCCAGTAGTACGTACGCCGACAGGGGCCCATATGGCTACACCTTC.

This chain joins TRBV19 and TRBJ2-2; 9 nucleotides align to TRBD2. Germline trimming cut 7 bases from V and 5 bases from J; bases unmatched to any gene: 5. CDR3 length equals 14 residues. From germline, CDR1 is LNHDA and CDR2 SQIVND (reference sequence). CDR3 in DNA: TGTGCCAGTAAGGGTCTAGCGGGGACCGGGGAGCTGTTTTTT. Translation gives CASKGLAGTGELFF.

V and J are TRBV6-2 or TRBV6-3 and TRBJ2-7; maybe TRBD1 (6 bases). Germline lookup yields CDR1 MNHEY and CDR2 SVGEGT. This CDR3 spans 15 amino acids. The V end was cut by 6 bases, the J end by 7 bases, with 22 bases between. In DNA form, the CDR3 reads TGTGCCAGCAGCAACGGGGCTGCCTCTAGGGGGGAGCAGTACTTC. Amino acid sequence: CASSNGAASRGEQYF.

V gene TRBV6-5 combines with J gene TRBJ2-6; no reliable D call. CDR1 and CDR2 (germline): MNHEY, SVGAGI. V was pared by 2 bases and J by 0 bases, with 8 bases between. The CDR3 extends over 16 amino acids. The CDR3 bases are TGTGCCAGCAGTTACGACAACCACTCTGGGGCCAACGTCCTGACTTTC. Translated, it gives CASSYDNHSGANVLTF.

This clone was observed a few times. The chain combines TRBV29-1 with TRBJ1-1; 7 bases agree with TRBD1. This CDR3 has 13 amino acids. Per germline, CDR1 SQVTM and CDR2 ANQGSEA. Trimming cost V 7 bases and J 2 bases; bases outside gene matches: 7. CDR3 in amino acids: CSDRTGINTEAFF. CDR3 nucleotides: TGCAGCGACCGGACAGGAATAAACACTGAAGCTTTCTTT.

CDR3 in DNA: TGTGCCAGCAGTTTAGATATCTCCTACAATGAGCAGTTCTTC. It encodes CASSLDISYNEQFF. V and J are TRBV6-2 or TRBV6-3 and TRBJ2-1, with D hard to call. The CDR3 runs to 14 residues. With 4 bases removed from V and 0 bases from J, the gap between germline ends came to 7 bases. Germline loops: CDR1 MNHEY, CDR2 SVGEGT.

This rearrangement joins TRBV9 to TRBJ1-3, with TRBD1 as a possible D gene (5 bases). V lost 0 bases and J 6 bases, leaving 10 bases between the germline ends. The CDR3 sequence is 14 residues long. Germline V lookup: CDR1 SGDLS, CDR2 YYNGEE. The CDR3 region has the DNA TGTGCCAGCAGCGTAGGTGACAGTCAAAACACCATATATTTT. Its translation: CASSVGDSQNTIYF.

The chain couples TRBV6-6 to TRBJ1-5; D perhaps matches TRBD1 (6 bases). The V gene lost 5 bases and the J gene lost 0 bases, with 20 bases spanning the gap. Per germline, CDR1 MNHNY and CDR2 SVGAGI (reference sequence). This CDR3 has 18 residues. This chain's CDR3 is CASSPRPGDLYSNQPQHF. In DNA, the CDR3 is TGTGCCAGCAGTCCTCGGCCAGGGGACCTTTATAGCAATCAGCCCCAGCATTTT.

The rearrangement joins TRBV7-2 to TRBJ2-5; 10 nucleotides line up with TRBD1. This CDR3 has 15 amino acids. V was pared by 2 bases and J by 7 bases, with 7 bases of the junction left unmatched. CDR1 and CDR2 (germline): SGHTA, FQGNSA. The CDR3 here is CASSLSGTGVRTQYF. CDR3 bases: TGTGCCAGCAGCTTAAGCGGGACAGGGGTTCGGACCCAGTACTTC. Using reference TRBV7-2 and TRBJ2-5 for the parts outside the CDR3, the full variable domain is GAGVSQSPSNKVTEKGKDVELRCDPISGHTALYWYRQSLGQGLEFLIYFQGNSAPDKSGLPSDRFSAERTGGSVSTLTIQRTQQEDSAVYLCASSLSGTGVRTQYFGPGTRLLVL.

V gene TRBV18 combines with J gene TRBJ2-7; D ambiguous. Germline V gene sequence: CDR1 KGHSH, CDR2 LQKENI. V was clipped by 5 bases and J by 0 bases, with 11 bases between them. CDR3 length equals 14 residues. The CDR3 reads CASSFDTSSYEQYF. DNA of the CDR3: TGTGCCAGCTCATTCGACACGAGCTCCTACGAGCAGTACTTC.

The gene calls are TRBV7-9 and TRBJ2-5; a possible D gene is TRBD2 (5 bases). There are 12 residues in the CDR3. The V gene's germline CDR1 is SEHNR and CDR2 FQNEAQ (reference sequence). Trimming left V 3 bases short and J 3 bases short, with 5 bases between. DNA of the CDR3: TGTGCCAGCAGCTTGAGGGAAGAGACCCAGTACTTC. It translates to CASSLREETQYF. Looking up the rest from reference TRBV7-9 and TRBJ2-5 gives the full variable domain: DTGVSQNPRHKITKRGQNVTFRCDPISEHNRLYWYRQTLGQGPEFLTYFQNEAQLEKSRLLSDRFSAERPKGSFSTLEIQRTEQGDSAMYLCASSLREETQYFGPGTRLLVL.

V and J are TRBV28 and TRBJ1-5; D uncertain. Looked up from germline, CDR1 is MDHEN and CDR2 is SYDVKM. This CDR3 comprises 12 residues. Trimming removed 5 bases from V and 12 bases from J, with 14 bases in between. The CDR3 region is CASSTTSPHQHF. Here the CDR3 DNA reads TGTGCCAGCAGTACCACATCCCCACACCAGCATTTT.

The chain carries TRBV5-1 and TRBJ1-1; D gene unclear. There are 13 residues in the CDR3. Trimming shortened V by 1 base and J by 7 bases, and 11 bases separated the two germline ends. Germline V gene lookup returns CDR1 SGHRS and CDR2 YFSETQ. The DNA for the CDR3 is TGCGCCAGCAGCTTGTATCCCGGGGTTGAAGCTTTCTTT. Encoded protein: CASSLYPGVEAFF.

This chain connects TRBV24-1 to TRBJ2-2; weak D call: TRBD1 (5 bases). V lost 3 bases to trimming and J lost 9 bases, with 13 bases between them. Germline V gene lookup returns CDR1 KGHDR and CDR2 SFDVKD. The CDR3 length is 14 residues. The CDR3 is CATSDVGANRELFF. CDR3 sequence (DNA): TGTGCCACCAGTGATGTAGGGGCAAACAGGGAGCTGTTTTTT.

This clone was recorded once. The chain joins TRBV19 to TRBJ2-2; no clear D gene. V shed 0 bases and J shed 1 base, with 9 bases lying between them. CDR3 length equals 16 residues. Germline CDR1 LNHDA, CDR2 SQIVND (reference sequence). CDR3 loop: CASSIDRPVNTGELFF. CDR3 in DNA: TGTGCCAGTAGTATAGATCGCCCGGTGAACACCGGGGAGCTGTTTTTT.

The gene calls are TRBV7-8 and TRBJ1-4; 7 nucleotides align to TRBD1. The length of the CDR3 is 14 residues. Losses at the gene ends were 6 bases for V and 2 bases for J; bases not matched to a gene: 3. Germline lookup yields CDR1 SGHVS and CDR2 FQNEAQ. This chain's CDR3 is CASSRGRTNEKLFF. CDR3 bases: TGTGCCAGCAGTAGGGGGCGTACTAATGAAAAACTGTTTTTT.

The J gene is TRBJ2-7, the V gene TRBV29-1, with TRBD1 as a possible D gene (6 bases). In germline, CDR1 is SQVTM, CDR2 ANQGSEA. V was cut by 7 bases and J by 1 base, with 8 bases left in between. The CDR3 is 11 amino acids. CDR3 region: CSAGQSYEQYF. The DNA of the CDR3 is TGCAGCGCTGGACAGTCCTACGAGCAGTACTTC.

This rearrangement joins TRBV21-1 to TRBJ2-6; the table assigns TRBD1, which was not confirmed against the DNA. TRBV21-1 corresponds to a pseudogene. The CDR3 extends over 16 amino acids. The CDR3 spells CASSRNRGHGANVLTF. For the CDR3, the DNA is TGTGCCAGCAGCCGAAACAGGGGGCACGGGGCCAACGTCCTGACTTTC.

The V gene is TRBV19, the J gene TRBJ1-2, with a possible D match to TRBD1 (6 bases). The CDR3 totals 17 residues. V was clipped by 5 bases and J by 4 bases, with 23 bases between them. Germline CDR1 reads LNHDA; CDR2 reads SQIVND (reference sequence). The CDR3 sequence is CASSVQGLYIHSYGYTF. CDR3 sequence (DNA): TGTGCCAGTAGTGTACAGGGTCTCTATATCCACTCCTATGGCTACACCTTC. Full variable domain (rest looked up from reference TRBV19 and TRBJ1-2): DGGITQSPKYLFRKEGQNVTLSCEQNLNHDAMYWYRQDPGQGLRLIYYSQIVNDFQKGDIAEGYSVSREKKESFPLTVTSAQKNPTAFYLCASSVQGLYIHSYGYTFGSGTRLTVV.

The gene calls are TRBV27 and TRBJ1-1; D remains ambiguous. Trimming removed 5 bases from V and 5 bases from J, with 18 bases in between. The CDR3 covers 15 residues. The germline V gene encodes CDR1 MNHEY and CDR2 SMNVEV (reference sequence). CDR3 DNA: TGTGCCAGCAGTAATTTGGGCCCCCCGGGGACTGAAGCTTTCTTT. Protein: CASSNLGPPGTEAFF.

Written as DNA, the CDR3 is TGCGCCAGCAGCCCCGGACCGGGACAGGGGGAAAACGAGCAGTACTTC. Translated: CASSPGPGQGENEQYF. V usage is TRBV4-1 and J usage is TRBJ2-7, with 11 bases matching TRBD1. Germline V gene sequence: CDR1 MGHRA, CDR2 YSYEKL. V trimming: 4 bases; J trimming: 5 bases; junction bases outside the gene matches: 10. The length of the CDR3 is 16 residues.

This clone was counted once. The V and J genes are TRBV5-1 and TRBJ2-6; tentatively, D is TRBD2 (5 bases). CDR1 and CDR2 from the germline V gene are SGHRS and YFSETQ. CDR3 length: 19 residues. V was shortened by 3 bases and J by 0 bases, with 19 bases between the two germline ends. The CDR3 sequence is CASSSGPLRAFSGANVLTF. CDR3 nucleotides: TGCGCCAGCAGCTCCGGGCCTTTGCGGGCATTCTCTGGGGCCAACGTCCTGACTTTC. The full variable domain, in which reference TRBV5-1 and TRBJ2-6 provide the parts outside the CDR3, is KAGVTQTPRYLIKTRGQQVTLSCSPISGHRSVSWYQQTPGQGLQFLFEYFSETQRNKGNFPGRFSGRQFSNSRSEMNVSTLELGDSALYLCASSSGPLRAFSGANVLTFGAGSRLTVL.

CDR3 sequence (DNA): TGTGCCAGCAGCAGCCCTAGCGGGTCCTACGAGCAGTACTTC. It translates to CASSSPSGSYEQYF. The V gene is TRBV6-5, the J gene TRBJ2-7, with TRBD2 matching over 8 bases. Germline CDR1 MNHEY, CDR2 SVGAGI. The CDR3 loop spans 14 amino acids. After removal of 6 bases from V and 1 base from J, the junction contained 5 bases not matched to a gene.

The rearrangement uses TRBV9 and TRBJ2-7; weak D call: TRBD2 (6 bases). The germline V gene encodes CDR1 SGDLS and CDR2 YYNGEE. Trimming took off 1 base at V and 0 bases at J, with 14 bases between the two ends. The CDR3 is 16 residues long. The CDR3: CASSVLSGSPSYEQYF. In DNA, the CDR3 is TGTGCCAGCAGCGTACTAAGCGGGTCCCCCTCCTACGAGCAGTACTTC.

Of note for this clone: Other nucleotide sequences in the sample specify the same CDR3. J is TRBJ2-1 and V is TRBV7-2; 11 bases align to TRBD2. CDR1 is SGHTA and CDR2 is FQGNSA in the germline V gene. J lost 4 bases, V lost 1 base, and 3 bases had no gene match. The CDR3 covers 16 residues. The CDR3 coding sequence is TGTGCCAGCAGCTTAGTTGGGACTAGCGGATACAATGAGCAGTTCTTC. It translates to CASSLVGTSGYNEQFF.

This chain links TRBV18 with TRBJ2-7, with 7 bases matching TRBD2. The V segment lost 6 bases and the J segment 4 bases; nucleotides outside the gene matches: 6. The CDR3 length is 13 residues. The V gene's germline CDR1 is KGHSH and CDR2 LQKENI. CDR3 protein: CASSTGGRYEQYF. The CDR3 nucleotides read TGTGCCAGCTCTACCGGGGGGAGGTACGAGCAGTACTTC.